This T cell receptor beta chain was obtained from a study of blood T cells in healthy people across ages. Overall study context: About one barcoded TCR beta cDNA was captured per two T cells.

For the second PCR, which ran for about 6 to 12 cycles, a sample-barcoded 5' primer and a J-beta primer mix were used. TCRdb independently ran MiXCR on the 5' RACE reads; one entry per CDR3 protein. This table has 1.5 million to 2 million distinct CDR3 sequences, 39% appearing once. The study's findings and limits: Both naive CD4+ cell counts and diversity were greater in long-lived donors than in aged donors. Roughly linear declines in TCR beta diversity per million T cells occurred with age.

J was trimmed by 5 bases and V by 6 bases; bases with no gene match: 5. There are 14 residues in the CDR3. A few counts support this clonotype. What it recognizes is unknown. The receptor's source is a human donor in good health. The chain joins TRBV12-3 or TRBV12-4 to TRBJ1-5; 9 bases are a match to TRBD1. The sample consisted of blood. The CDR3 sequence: CASRGGQGYQPQHF. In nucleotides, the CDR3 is TGTGCCAGCAGAGGGGGACAGGGATATCAGCCCCAGCATTTT.